These 10 T cell receptor beta chains were sequenced from one sample in a study of identifying expanded T cells in peripheral blood (dated by TCRdb to the late 2010s). Preparation of the library involved the immunoSEQ multiplex PCR assay. TCRdb stores this immuneACCESS table with in-frame sequences only. Part of the clones is absent; in the studies checked, under half of the shortfall reflects unresolved V genes, and no reason is known for the rest. In all, the sample holds some 93,000 clones, and roughly 88% of those were seen once. The ten largest clones take up 4.5% to 7% of the sample. Specimen: blood. These receptors were obtained from a person aged 18 to 70 in good health.

V gene TRBV19 combines with J gene TRBJ1-1; D possibly corresponds to TRBD1 (6 bases). The germline V gene encodes CDR1 LNHDA and CDR2 SQIVND (reference sequence). CDR3 length: 12 amino acids. Trimming pared 9 bases from V and 8 bases from J, leaving 16 bases between. The chain's CDR3 is CASRGAGTEAFF. DNA of the CDR3: TGTGCCAGCAGGGGAGCCGGCACGGAAGCTTTCTTT. Drawing the rest from reference TRBV19 and TRBJ1-1, the complete variable domain is DGGITQSPKYLFRKEGQNVTLSCEQNLNHDAMYWYRQDPGQGLRLIYYSQIVNDFQKGDIAEGYSVSREKKESFPLTVTSAQKNPTAFYLCASRGAGTEAFFGQGTRLTVV.

The chain couples TRBV19 to TRBJ1-3; D is ambiguous. Germline V gene lookup returns CDR1 LNHDA and CDR2 SQIVND (reference sequence). This CDR3 comprises 14 residues. The ends were cut back, 7 bases at V and 0 bases at J, with 10 bases in the middle. Written as DNA, the CDR3 is TGTGCCAGTACCAAGACGAGCTCTGGAAACACCATATATTTT. Encoded protein: CASTKTSSGNTIYF.

The chain joins TRBV2 to TRBJ2-7; D possibly corresponds to TRBD1 (6 bases). Germline CDR1 SNHLY, CDR2 FYNNEI. Trimming stripped 8 bases from V and 2 bases from J, with 19 bases between. The CDR3 covers 15 residues. The CDR3 region is CASGERQVRAYEQYF. The CDR3 DNA reads TGTGCCAGCGGCGAACGACAGGTTCGGGCCTACGAGCAGTACTTC.

J is TRBJ1-1 and V is TRBV19, with D unclear. This CDR3 is built from 15 residues. Trimming pared 3 bases from V and 1 base from J, leaving 12 bases between. Germline V gives CDR1 LNHDA, CDR2 SQIVND (reference sequence). CDR3 region: CASSIFGASNTEAFF. CDR3 DNA: TGTGCCAGTAGTATTTTCGGAGCGTCGAACACTGAAGCTTTCTTT.

V gene TRBV2 combines with J gene TRBJ2-1; 7 bases map to TRBD1. The CDR3 spans 16 residues. Germline CDR1 is SNHLY and CDR2 is FYNNEI. The J segment lost 6 bases and the V segment lost 2 bases, leaving 10 bases of the junction unmatched. In DNA form, the CDR3 reads TGTGCCAGCAGTGAAAAAGGGGGCGCGTGGGGCAATGAGCAGTTCTTC. Amino acids: CASSEKGGAWGNEQFF.

This clone was picked up one time. The junction departs from the called germline gene at one end, perhaps through a read error. The rearrangement links TRBV4-1 to TRBJ1-1; D may be TRBD1 (6 bases). Germline V lookup: CDR1 MGHRA, CDR2 YSYEKL. The CDR3 loop spans 13 amino acids. The DNA of the CDR3 is TGCGCCAGCAGCCAAGTCGGGGGCACTGAAGTTTTCTTT. As protein: CASSQVGGTEVFF.

V and J are TRBV27 and TRBJ2-1, with unresolved D. V dropped 8 bases and J dropped 7 bases, with 9 bases sitting between them. The CDR3 length is 11 residues. Germline V gives CDR1 MNHEY, CDR2 SMNVEV (reference sequence). For the CDR3, the DNA is TGTGCCAGCCGCCTAACGAATGAGCAGTTCTTC. Protein sequence: CASRLTNEQFF.

V is TRBV5-1 and J is TRBJ1-4; D unclear. V was cut by 4 bases and J by 1 base, with 11 bases left in between. CDR1 is SGHRS, CDR2 YFSETQ, per germline. This CDR3 has 15 residues. The CDR3 DNA follows: TGCGCCAGCAGCCCCCAACCGGAAACTAATGAAAAACTGTTTTTT. Protein sequence: CASSPQPETNEKLFF.

This clone was detected only once. The genes are TRBV27 and TRBJ2-2; no definite D call. CDR3 length: 14 amino acids. Germline loops: CDR1 MNHEY, CDR2 SMNVEV (reference sequence). Trimming took 2 bases from V and 1 from J, leaving 5 bases between them. This CDR3 reads CASSLRVNTGELFF. The CDR3, as DNA: TGTGCCAGCAGTTTAAGGGTGAACACCGGGGAGCTGTTTTTT.

The chain has TRBV19 and TRBJ2-3; D unresolved. V was trimmed by 4 bases and J by 2 bases, leaving 10 bases between them. The CDR3 has 14 residues. CDR1 and CDR2 from the germline V gene are LNHDA and SQIVND (reference sequence). CDR3 sequence (DNA): TGTGCCAGTAGTACCAGACACACCACAGATACGCAGTATTTT. Protein product: CASSTRHTTDTQYF.